This TCR beta chain was retrieved from a study of blood T cell repertoires in COVID-19. Study as a whole: Collection of acute and convalescent COVID-19 samples took place in the United States, Italy and Spain. Nucleic acid was either cDNA or gDNA, and it came from T cells, B-cell-depleted T cells, or PBMCs.

In the original processing: Quantification of nucleated cells was approximated via reference gene primer amplification. Data came from immunoSEQ multiplex PCR; TCRdb stores just in-frame clones and leaves some out. V, J and clone size were drawn from that table, and D and trimming were deduced from the DNA. The table includes about 160,000 clones, roughly 83% detected once. Germline V gives CDR1 SGHKS, CDR2 YYEKEE (reference sequence). V was trimmed by 4 bases and J by 10 bases, leaving 17 bases between them. There are 13 residues in the CDR3. The sequenced sample consisted of peripheral blood. The clonotype originates from a woman aged 80 or over with active or convalescent COVID-19. The chain has TRBV5-5 and TRBJ1-1; weak D call: TRBD1 (6 bases). The CDR3 bases are TGTGCCAGCAGCATACCCCAGGGGAAGGGAGCTTTCTTT. Translated, it gives CASSIPQGKGAFF.